This is a list of T cell receptor beta chains from one sample in a study of blood T cell repertoires in COVID-19. TCRdb's copy holds only in-frame clones and misses some; the assay was immunoSEQ multiplex PCR. The sample yields around 370,000 clones, about nine tenths seen once. The material sequenced was peripheral blood. Every receptor here comes from a woman aged 50 to 60 with COVID-19, enrolled during active disease. The CDR3 runs from the conserved cysteine through the conserved F or W. D genes are given only for firm matches. Rows may omit the clone size; those that give it use once, few, many or a size class.

abundance: -
j_gene: TRBJ1-5
v_gene: TRBV5-5
d_gene: TRBD1
CDR3nt: TGTGCCAGCAGCAGGTGGGACAGTAACAATCAGCCCCAGCATTTT
CDR3aa: CASSRWDSNNQPQHF

abundance: -
j_gene: TRBJ1-2
v_gene: TRBV15
d_gene: -
CDR3nt: TGTGCCACCAGCAGAGATGGGGGACTGAGCTATGGCTACACCTTC
CDR3aa: CATSRDGGLSYGYTF

abundance: -
j_gene: TRBJ2-7
v_gene: TRBV29-1
d_gene: TRBD1
CDR3nt: TGCAGCGTTGCTTTGGGACAGGGGGCTATACAGCAGTACTTC
CDR3aa: CSVALGQGAIQQYF

abundance: -
j_gene: TRBJ1-2
v_gene: TRBV29-1
d_gene: -
CDR3nt: TGCAGCGTTCAATCAGGGGACATAAACTATGGCTACACCTTC
CDR3aa: CSVQSGDINYGYTF

abundance: -
j_gene: TRBJ2-5
v_gene: TRBV14
d_gene: TRBD2
CDR3nt: TGTGCCAGCAGCCAGACTAGCGCCGGGGAGACCCAGTACTTC
CDR3aa: CASSQTSAGETQYF

abundance: -
j_gene: TRBJ2-2
v_gene: TRBV30
d_gene: TRBD2
CDR3nt: TGTGCCTGGAGTAATAGCGGGAGTCTGAGTACCGGGGAGCTGTTTTTT
CDR3aa: CAWSNSGSLSTGELFF

abundance: -
j_gene: TRBJ1-2
v_gene: TRBV7-2
d_gene: -
CDR3nt: TGTGCCAGCAGCTCCAACAGGGTCGGCTACACCTTC
CDR3aa: CASSSNRVGYTF

abundance: -
j_gene: TRBJ1-1
v_gene: TRBV2
d_gene: -
CDR3nt: TGTGCCACCTGGAGCGCCTTTGACACTGAAGCTTTCTTT
CDR3aa: CATWSAFDTEAFF

abundance: -
j_gene: TRBJ2-7
v_gene: TRBV5-1
d_gene: TRBD1
CDR3nt: TGCGCCAGCAGCCCGGGGGACAGGGGCTACGAGCAGTACTTC
CDR3aa: CASSPGDRGYEQYF

abundance: -
j_gene: TRBJ2-7
v_gene: TRBV10-3
d_gene: TRBD2
CDR3nt: TGTGCCATCAGTGAAACAGGACTAGCGGGAGCGGGCGAGCAGTACTTC
CDR3aa: CAISETGLAGAGEQYF

abundance: -
j_gene: TRBJ2-7
v_gene: TRBV7-9
d_gene: -
CDR3nt: TGTGCCAGCAGCATAACCTACGAGCAGTACTTC
CDR3aa: CASSITYEQYF

abundance: -
j_gene: TRBJ2-2
v_gene: TRBV5-5
d_gene: TRBD1
CDR3nt: TGTGCCAGCAGCCCGCGACGGGACAGGGGAACCGGGGAGCTGTTTTTT
CDR3aa: CASSPRRDRGTGELFF

abundance: -
j_gene: TRBJ1-4
v_gene: TRBV27
d_gene: TRBD1
CDR3nt: TGTGCCAGCAGCCCGGACAGGGAGGTTTTTCTAGAGGGTGAAAAACTGTTTTTT
CDR3aa: CASSPDREVFLEGEKLFF

abundance: -
j_gene: TRBJ1-5
v_gene: TRBV6-6
d_gene: -
CDR3nt: TGTGCCAGCACAGGACAGCCAAATCAGCCCCAGCATTTT
CDR3aa: CASTGQPNQPQHF

abundance: -
j_gene: TRBJ2-5
v_gene: TRBV19
d_gene: -
CDR3nt: TGTGCCAGTAGTACTCCGGGACTCCGGGGTAGTTCGGAGACCCAGTACTTC
CDR3aa: CASSTPGLRGSSETQYF

abundance: -
j_gene: TRBJ2-1
v_gene: TRBV27
d_gene: TRBD2
CDR3nt: TGTGCCAGCAGCCCGGGGACTAGCGGGTTCAATGAGCAGTTCTTC
CDR3aa: CASSPGTSGFNEQFF

abundance: -
j_gene: TRBJ2-2
v_gene: TRBV5-1
d_gene: TRBD2
CDR3nt: TGCGCCAGCACCCCGGGTAGCGGGAACGGGGAGCTGTTTTTT
CDR3aa: CASTPGSGNGELFF

abundance: -
j_gene: TRBJ1-2
v_gene: TRBV10-1
d_gene: -
CDR3nt: TGCGCCAGCAGCGGACAGATTAACTATGGCTACACCTTC
CDR3aa: CASSGQINYGYTF

abundance: -
j_gene: TRBJ1-3
v_gene: TRBV19
d_gene: -
CDR3nt: TGTGCCAGTAGTATCGGTGACACCATATATTTT
CDR3aa: CASSIGDTIYF

abundance: -
j_gene: TRBJ2-6
v_gene: TRBV5-4
d_gene: TRBD2
CDR3nt: TGTGCCAGCATCGATGGCGGCGGGAGGGCAACGGGGGCCAACGTCCTGACTTTC
CDR3aa: CASIDGGGRATGANVLTF

abundance: once
j_gene: TRBJ2-5
v_gene: TRBV7-9
d_gene: TRBD1
CDR3nt: TGTGCCAGCAGCTTAGCAGGGACAGGGAGCCAAGAGACCCAGTACTTC
CDR3aa: CASSLAGTGSQETQYF

abundance: -
j_gene: TRBJ1-5
v_gene: TRBV15
d_gene: TRBD1
CDR3nt: TGTGCCACCAGCAGAGCCGAACAGGGGGCGGGCAATCAGCCCCAGCATTTT
CDR3aa: CATSRAEQGAGNQPQHF

abundance: -
j_gene: TRBJ2-3
v_gene: TRBV4-2
d_gene: TRBD2
CDR3nt: TGTGCCAGCAGCCAAGAAGGACTAGCGGGAGGCCCTAGGGATACGCAGTATTTT
CDR3aa: CASSQEGLAGGPRDTQYF

abundance: -
j_gene: TRBJ2-7
v_gene: TRBV6-5
d_gene: TRBD2
CDR3nt: TGTGCCAGCAGATTCACTAGCGGCACCTACGAGCAGTACTTC
CDR3aa: CASRFTSGTYEQYF

abundance: -
j_gene: TRBJ1-2
v_gene: TRBV11-2
d_gene: -
CDR3nt: TGTGCCAGCAGCTTTGTCTCAGGGAAGGATGGCTACACCTTC
CDR3aa: CASSFVSGKDGYTF

abundance: few
j_gene: TRBJ2-2
v_gene: TRBV30
d_gene: TRBD1
CDR3nt: TGTGCCTGGAGTAGAACAGGGGTTGGGGAGCTGTTTTTT
CDR3aa: CAWSRTGVGELFF

abundance: once
j_gene: TRBJ2-5
v_gene: TRBV6-5
d_gene: -
CDR3nt: TGTGCCAGCAGTTCACTAGCTTTGAGAGAGACCCAGTACTTC
CDR3aa: CASSSLALRETQYF

abundance: -
j_gene: TRBJ1-5
v_gene: TRBV7-9
d_gene: -
CDR3nt: TGTGCCAGTGCAGGGAACAATCAGCCCCAGCATTTT
CDR3aa: CASAGNNQPQHF

abundance: -
j_gene: TRBJ2-7
v_gene: TRBV18
d_gene: -
CDR3nt: TGTGCCAGCTCGCGCATTCCAAGCTCCTACGAGCAGTACTTC
CDR3aa: CASSRIPSSYEQYF

abundance: few
j_gene: TRBJ1-5
v_gene: TRBV24-1
d_gene: -
CDR3nt: TGTGCCACCAGTGATTCCAGGGTTTTAGGTCAGCCCCAGCATTTT
CDR3aa: CATSDSRVLGQPQHF

abundance: -
j_gene: TRBJ1-1
v_gene: TRBV27
d_gene: -
CDR3nt: TGTGCCAGCAGTTTAGTCCAGAACACTGAAGCTTTCTTT
CDR3aa: CASSLVQNTEAFF

abundance: -
j_gene: TRBJ1-5
v_gene: TRBV5-1
d_gene: -
CDR3nt: TGCGCCAGCAGCTTCCTACCGGATCAGCCCCAGCATTTT
CDR3aa: CASSFLPDQPQHF

abundance: -
j_gene: TRBJ2-5
v_gene: TRBV5-1
d_gene: TRBD1
CDR3nt: TGCGCCAGCAGCTACGGGACAGGGGCTGGGGAGACCCAGTACTTC
CDR3aa: CASSYGTGAGETQYF

abundance: -
j_gene: TRBJ1-1
v_gene: TRBV5-5
d_gene: -
CDR3nt: TGTGCCAGCAGCCTCACAGGGATAGGCACTGAAGCTTTCTTT
CDR3aa: CASSLTGIGTEAFF

abundance: -
j_gene: TRBJ1-6
v_gene: TRBV2
d_gene: TRBD1
CDR3nt: TGTGCCAGCAGAAGGACAGGGGCCGCTAATAATTCACCCCTCCACTTT
CDR3aa: CASRRTGAANNSPLHF

abundance: -
j_gene: TRBJ1-1
v_gene: TRBV19
d_gene: TRBD1
CDR3nt: TGTGCCAGTAGTACCGGCAGCGCAGGGGGCGTGATGAACACTGAAGCTTTCTTT
CDR3aa: CASSTGSAGGVMNTEAFF

abundance: few
j_gene: TRBJ2-2
v_gene: TRBV28
d_gene: TRBD1
CDR3nt: TGTGCCAGCAGTATTCCGACAGGGGGCTCTATCGGGGAGCTGTTTTTT
CDR3aa: CASSIPTGGSIGELFF

abundance: -
j_gene: TRBJ2-7
v_gene: TRBV11-2
d_gene: TRBD1
CDR3nt: TGTGCCAGCAGCCCGGGACAGTTTTCCTACGAGCAGTACTTC
CDR3aa: CASSPGQFSYEQYF

abundance: -
j_gene: TRBJ1-2
v_gene: TRBV10-3
d_gene: TRBD1
CDR3nt: TGTGCCATCAGTGAGTCAACGACAGGGGATGGCTACACCTTC
CDR3aa: CAISESTTGDGYTF

abundance: -
j_gene: TRBJ2-1
v_gene: TRBV7-3
d_gene: TRBD2
CDR3nt: TGTGCCAGCAGCTTAGTACTAGCGGGGACCTACAATGAGCAGTTCTTC
CDR3aa: CASSLVLAGTYNEQFF

abundance: -
j_gene: TRBJ2-7
v_gene: TRBV7-9
d_gene: -
CDR3nt: TGTGCCAGCACCCCCGCCCAGTACGAGCAGTACTTC
CDR3aa: CASTPAQYEQYF

abundance: once
j_gene: TRBJ2-1
v_gene: TRBV12-5
d_gene: TRBD1
CDR3nt: TGTGCTAGTGCCCTGACCGGGACAGGGGAGCAGTTCTTC
CDR3aa: CASALTGTGEQFF

abundance: -
j_gene: TRBJ1-5
v_gene: TRBV12-5
d_gene: -
CDR3nt: TGTGCTAGTGGTTTGGTTTGGCAGGCGAGCAATCAGCCCCAGCATTTT
CDR3aa: CASGLVWQASNQPQHF

abundance: -
j_gene: TRBJ2-2
v_gene: TRBV7-8
d_gene: -
CDR3nt: TGTGCCAGCAGCTTAGCGATGAGGGACACCGGGGAGCTGTTTTTT
CDR3aa: CASSLAMRDTGELFF

abundance: -
j_gene: TRBJ2-1
v_gene: TRBV18
d_gene: -
CDR3nt: TGTGCCAGCTCACCGGGACTTGATTCCAATGAGCAGTTCTTC
CDR3aa: CASSPGLDSNEQFF

abundance: -
j_gene: TRBJ2-2
v_gene: TRBV5-1
d_gene: TRBD2
CDR3nt: TGCGCCAGCAGCTTTGGGCTAGCGGGCTTAAACACCGGGGAGCTGTTTTTT
CDR3aa: CASSFGLAGLNTGELFF

abundance: -
j_gene: TRBJ1-1
v_gene: TRBV6-2/TRBV6-3
d_gene: TRBD1
CDR3nt: TGTGCCAGCAGTCCCAGACAGGGGTATAACACTGAAGCTTTCTTT
CDR3aa: CASSPRQGYNTEAFF

abundance: once
j_gene: TRBJ2-2
v_gene: TRBV7-7
d_gene: TRBD2
CDR3nt: TGTGCCAGCAGCTCACTTTCGCGACTAGCGCACGCCGGGGAGCTGTTTTTT
CDR3aa: CASSSLSRLAHAGELFF

abundance: -
j_gene: TRBJ1-2
v_gene: TRBV9
d_gene: -
CDR3nt: TGTGCCAGCAGCGTAGCGGTCGGGTCCGCAGCGGCTTACTATGGCTACACCTTC
CDR3aa: CASSVAVGSAAAYYGYTF

abundance: -
j_gene: TRBJ2-7
v_gene: TRBV9
d_gene: -
CDR3nt: TGTGCCAGCAGCTTCGGGTCCCTGAGAGAGCAGTACTTC
CDR3aa: CASSFGSLREQYF

abundance: -
j_gene: TRBJ2-5
v_gene: TRBV18
d_gene: TRBD2
CDR3nt: TGTGCCAGCTTCAAGTATGATATATCCTATGGCGGGAGTCGAGAGACCCAGTACTTC
CDR3aa: CASFKYDISYGGSRETQYF

abundance: -
j_gene: TRBJ2-6
v_gene: TRBV5-8
d_gene: TRBD1
CDR3nt: TGTGCCAGCAGCCGCGGGACAGGGGGACACTCTGGGGCCAACGTCCTGACTTTC
CDR3aa: CASSRGTGGHSGANVLTF

abundance: -
j_gene: TRBJ1-4
v_gene: TRBV6-6
d_gene: -
CDR3nt: TGTGCCAGCACTATATCAGGTGCAACTAATGAAAAACTGTTTTTT
CDR3aa: CASTISGATNEKLFF

abundance: -
j_gene: TRBJ1-2
v_gene: TRBV6-1
d_gene: -
CDR3nt: TGTGCCAGCAGTGAACCTGGACTCGACTATGGCTACACCTTC
CDR3aa: CASSEPGLDYGYTF

abundance: -
j_gene: TRBJ2-1
v_gene: TRBV29-1
d_gene: TRBD2
CDR3nt: TGCAGCGTTGGGGGGGATAGCGGGAGTAACAATGAGCAGTTCTTC
CDR3aa: CSVGGDSGSNNEQFF